The next 11 T cell receptor beta chains were all read from a single sample in a study of shared clonotypes between healthy human individuals. Method: immunoSEQ multiplex PCR; TCRdb's copy keeps in-frame clones and lacks some. The data hold about 100,000 clones, with around 64% observed a single time. Input material: memory CD8+ T cells sorted from blood. The subset denotes: CD45RO+ cells pooled with CCR7-negative TemRA cells. All receptors derive from a woman aged 25 to 39 in good health.

The chain is built from TRBV10-2 and TRBJ2-5; tentatively, D is TRBD2 (5 bases). CDR1 is WSHSY and CDR2 is SAAADI in the germline V gene. Trimming removed 11 bases from V and 4 bases from J, with 14 bases in between. The CDR3 has 12 residues. CDR3 in DNA: TGCGCCGCCTCCGGGGAAGGAGAGACCCAGTACTTC. Protein sequence: CAASGEGETQYF.

The rearrangement joins TRBV15 to TRBJ1-4; 8 bases match TRBD1. The CDR3 consists of 19 residues. V dropped 3 bases and J dropped 0; count of bases not matched to a gene: 12. Germline CDR1 reads LNHNV; CDR2 reads YYDKDF (reference sequence). CDR3 in amino acids: CATSRGVGRQGSTNEKLFF. The CDR3, as DNA: TGTGCCACCAGCAGGGGGGTTGGTAGACAGGGGTCAACTAATGAAAAACTGTTTTTT.

This sequence joins TRBV11-3 and TRBJ1-1, with D unclear. The CDR3 loop spans 15 amino acids. Germline CDR1 is SGHNT and CDR2 is YENEEA. V lost 5 bases and J lost 3, with 16 bases in between. CDR3 protein: CASSPLSEEDTEAFF. CDR3 DNA sequence: TGTGCCAGCAGCCCCCTTTCGGAAGAGGACACTGAAGCTTTCTTT.

This chain connects TRBV5-1 to TRBJ2-1; TRBD2 aligns across 11 bases. Trimming cost V 5 bases and J 13 bases; bases outside gene matches: 14. Per germline, CDR1 SGHRS and CDR2 YFSETQ. The CDR3 has 15 amino acids. DNA for the CDR3: TGCGCCAGCAGATGGGATAGCGGGAGGGCCCTAAGACAGTTCTTC. Translation: CASRWDSGRALRQFF.

The gene calls are TRBV27 and TRBJ2-3; D gene ambiguous. Trimming left V 5 bases short and J 4 bases short, with 13 bases between. This CDR3 has 14 amino acids. Germline loops: CDR1 MNHEY, CDR2 SMNVEV (reference sequence). The CDR3 sequence: CASSPHWNPDTQYF. In DNA form, the CDR3 reads TGTGCCAGCAGTCCCCACTGGAACCCAGATACGCAGTATTTT.

This chain uses TRBV6-1 with TRBJ1-1, with D possibly TRBD1 on 6 matching bases. CDR3 length: 13 residues. V dropped 7 bases and J dropped 13 bases, with 22 bases sitting between them. Germline V CDR1 and CDR2: MNHNS, SASEGT. The CDR3 DNA reads TGTGCCAGCACCCCAGAGGAACAGGGCCAAGGTTTCTTT. Its translation: CASTPEEQGQGFF.

The chain employs TRBV9 and TRBJ2-7; D is uncertain. Trimming left V 0 bases short and J 12 bases short, with 16 bases between. Germline V gene data show CDR1 as SGDLS and CDR2 as YYNGEE. The CDR3 spans 13 residues. The DNA of the CDR3 is TGTGCCAGCAGCGTAGCTTCAGCCCAGCTCCTGTACTTC. It codes for CASSVASAQLLYF.

The chain joins TRBV5-1 to TRBJ2-7; 13 bases are a match to TRBD2. Germline CDR1 is SGHRS and CDR2 is YFSETQ. The J segment lost 4 bases and the V segment lost 4 bases, leaving 8 bases of the junction unmatched. The length of the CDR3 is 16 residues. The CDR3 DNA sequence: TGCGCCAGCAGCCTGGGGACTAGCGGGGAGGGTTACGAGCAGTACTTC. Translated: CASSLGTSGEGYEQYF.

The chain combines TRBV7-9 with TRBJ1-6; no firm D call. This CDR3 contains 15 residues. V was clipped by 5 bases and J by 3 bases, with 11 bases between them. Germline lookup yields CDR1 SEHNR and CDR2 FQNEAQ (reference sequence). This CDR3 reads CASSPPAVYNSPLHF. DNA for the CDR3: TGTGCCAGCAGCCCCCCGGCAGTCTATAATTCACCCCTCCACTTT.

The chain uses TRBV19 and TRBJ2-3; 9 nucleotides align to TRBD1. The germline V gene encodes CDR1 LNHDA and CDR2 SQIVND (reference sequence). V was pared by 7 bases and J by 4 bases, with 6 bases of the junction left unmatched. The CDR3 spans 14 residues. CDR3 nucleotides: TGTGCCAGTATTGAGACAGGGGGAGCAGATACGCAGTATTTT. The encoded protein is CASIETGGADTQYF.

This clone was picked up one time. The chain recombines TRBV27 with TRBJ2-5; D is possibly TRBD1 (7 bases). V dropped 6 bases and J dropped 4 bases, with 12 bases sitting between them. The CDR3 has 13 amino acids. Germline assignment: CDR1 MNHEY and CDR2 SMNVEV (reference sequence). CDR3 nucleotides: TGTGCCAGCAGGGAGGGGGCCCGAGAGACCCAGTACTTC. Translating gives CASREGARETQYF.